The clone carrying this TCR beta chain was counted only a few times. The antigen is not known. These data come from a study of blood T cells in healthy people across ages. Points from the study as a whole: Strong correlation was found linking TCR beta diversity to naive T cell percentage. When set beside aged donors, long-lived donors presented more naive CD4+ cells and higher diversity.

The germline CDR1 and CDR2 sequences are DFQATT and SNEGSKA (reference sequence). Trimming took 4 bases from V and 7 from J; bases not matched to a gene: 3. The CDR3 length is 11 residues. Every donor contributed about 10 milliliters of peripheral blood by blood draw. Then a second PCR, running about 7 to 11 cycles, was carried out with a sample-barcoded 5' primer and a J-beta primer mix. Tagging of each cDNA molecule was performed by a template-switch adaptor with 12 random nucleotides. TCRdb reprocessed the 5' RACE reads via MiXCR and lists one record per CDR3 protein. The repertoire holds over 700,000 distinct CDR3 sequences, about 53% seen once, with 40% to 50% in the top ten.

The V call is TRBV20-1, the J call TRBJ1-1, with 7 positions matching TRBD1. The sample taken for sequencing was blood. The sequence was collected from an elderly man in good health. CDR3 DNA sequence: TGCAGTGCTACAGGGGGGGATGAAGCTTTCTTT. This encodes CSATGGDEAFF.